One sample yielded the 12 T cell receptor beta chains listed below, sequenced in a study of HIV-infected patients and healthy controls. cDNA was made from about 500 ng RNA using alpha and beta constant primers. Using multiplexing indices, alpha and beta chain libraries were generated apart by chain-specific third strand synthesis. TCRdb called the 5' RACE reads again in MiXCR, with one record for every CDR3 protein. The sample has roughly 9,000 distinct CDR3 sequences, 8.7% seen once. Roughly three months, about 14 weeks, into antiretroviral therapy, follow-up blood was collected. No cell fractionation was done, so the repertoire covers all unsorted peripheral blood T cells. Sequencing used blood, obtained during antiretroviral therapy. Source of these receptors: an adult with HIV infection.

This clonotype showed up many times. The J gene is TRBJ1-1, the V gene TRBV6-6; possible D gene TRBD1, 6 bases. The V gene lost 5 bases and the J gene lost 0 bases, with 19 bases spanning the gap. Germline CDR1 and CDR2: MNHNY and SVGAGI (reference sequence). The CDR3 is 17 amino acids. CDR3 amino acids: CASSQARGVGLNTEAFF. Here the CDR3 DNA reads TGTGCCAGCAGTCAGGCCAGGGGTGTAGGGCTGAACACTGAAGCTTTCTTT.

This clonotype has more than one count but fewer than ten. The rearrangement uses TRBV6-1 and TRBJ1-1, with TRBD1 matching 9 bases. The CDR3 has 14 residues. Looked up from germline, CDR1 is MNHNS and CDR2 is SASEGT. Trimming removed 6 bases from V and 6 bases from J; junction bases left unmatched: 8. In DNA, the CDR3 is TGTGCCAGCAGGACGCCGGGACAGGGCGCTGAAGCTTTCTTT. The encoded protein is CASRTPGQGAEAFF.

Many counts were recorded for this clonotype. The chain is built from TRBV7-2 and TRBJ2-6; tentatively, D is TRBD1 or TRBD2 (5 bases each). V lost 8 bases to trimming and J lost 4 bases, with 12 bases between them. Per germline, CDR1 SGHTA and CDR2 FQGNSA. The CDR3 is 14 residues long. The CDR3 protein is CASGRGPGANVLTF. The CDR3 nucleotides are TGTGCCAGCGGAAGGGGACCCGGGGCCAACGTCCTGACTTTC.

In this sample, this clonotype is medium-sized. This chain joins TRBV4-2 and TRBJ2-2; D gene unclear. Trimming took off 3 bases at V and 1 base at J, with 9 bases between the two ends. CDR3 length: 15 amino acids. Germline V gives CDR1 LGHNA, CDR2 YNFKEQ. The CDR3 reads CASSHPGQNTGELFF. Here the CDR3 DNA reads TGTGCCAGCAGCCATCCGGGTCAGAACACCGGGGAGCTGTTTTTT.

This clonotype was counted many times. V and J are TRBV5-5 and TRBJ2-7, with D hard to call. This CDR3 region has 14 residues. The V end lost 0 bases, the J end lost 5 bases, and 12 bases lay between the germline ends. The germline V gene encodes CDR1 SGHKS and CDR2 YYEKEE (reference sequence). The DNA of the CDR3 is TGTGCCAGCAGCTTGGTTTCGATTTTCGACGAGCAGTACGTC. Encoded protein: CASSLVSIFDEQYV.

This clonotype has at least ten counts. V usage is TRBV20-1 and J usage is TRBJ2-1, with D perhaps assigned TRBD1 or TRBD2 (8 bases each). CDR3 length equals 20 residues. Germline CDR1 is DFQATT and CDR2 is SNEGSKA (reference sequence). Between the trimmed V and J ends, which lost 2 bases and 8 bases, there was a span of 34 bases. CDR3: CSARRFGTGDTGRGVDEQFF. The DNA of the CDR3 is TGCAGTGCTAGACGTTTCGGGACAGGAGATACGGGGCGGGGGGTCGATGAGCAGTTCTTC.

In this sample, this clonotype is medium-sized (0.01 to 0.1%). The J gene is TRBJ2-7, the V gene TRBV5-1; weak D call: TRBD2 (6 bases). V gave up 5 bases and J gave up 1 base, with 13 bases separating them. This CDR3 is built from 14 residues. The germline CDR1 and CDR2 sequences are SGHRS and YFSETQ. The CDR3 here is CASSTNRGSYEQYF. The CDR3 DNA follows: TGCGCCAGCAGTACGAACCGGGGGTCCTACGAGCAGTACTTC.

This clonotype has at least ten counts. V and J are TRBV14 and TRBJ1-5, with no clear D. V was trimmed by 2 bases and J by 3 bases, leaving 2 bases between them. The germline CDR1 and CDR2 sequences are SGHDN and FVKESK. This CDR3 has 12 residues. CDR3: CASSQFNQPQHF. In nucleotides, the CDR3 is TGTGCCAGCAGCCAATTCAATCAGCCCCAGCATTTT.

In this sample, this clonotype turned up many times. This chain uses TRBV10-3 with TRBJ2-1; 9 bases agree with TRBD1. Trimming at V came to 10 bases and at J to 6 bases, leaving 13 bases not matched to a gene. The CDR3 has 15 amino acids. The germline V gene has CDR1 ENHRY and CDR2 SYGVKD. The CDR3 sequence is CATETGTGLANEQFF. The CDR3 DNA reads as TGTGCCACGGAGACCGGGACAGGGCTCGCCAATGAGCAGTTCTTC.

V gene TRBV7-9 combines with J gene TRBJ2-5; D is ambiguous. The ends were cut back, 5 bases at V and 5 bases at J, with 15 bases in the middle. The germline gives CDR1 SEHNR, CDR2 FQNEAQ (reference sequence). The CDR3 has 14 amino acids. CDR3 region: CASSPPAKEETQYF. CDR3 bases: TGTGCCAGCAGCCCCCCCGCCAAAGAGGAGACCCAGTACTTC.

V usage is TRBV6-6 and J usage is TRBJ2-1; TRBD2 is a possible D gene (6 bases). There are 11 residues in the CDR3. Germline V gives CDR1 MNHNY, CDR2 SVGAGI (reference sequence). V lost 5 bases and J lost 7, with 6 bases in between. The DNA for the CDR3 is TGTGCCAGCAGTGGGGGGAATGAGCAGTTCTTC. It codes for CASSGGNEQFF.

This clonotype is medium-sized. The CDR3 nucleotides are TGTGCCACCAGCAGAGGTAGGGCCGTGGGGAATCAGCCCCAGCATTTT. This encodes CATSRGRAVGNQPQHF. The V call is TRBV15, the J call TRBJ1-5; the D is unclear. The CDR3 extends over 16 amino acids. Germline lookup yields CDR1 LNHNV and CDR2 YYDKDF (reference sequence). The ends were cut back, 1 base at V and 4 bases at J, with 14 bases in the middle.